These 9 T cell receptor beta chains came from one sample sequenced in a study of T cells after yellow fever vaccination. TCRdb passed the 5' RACE reads through MiXCR, listing each CDR3 protein once. Of approximately 170,000 distinct CDR3 sequences in the sample, more than 9.5% were seen once. The specimen was CD8+ T cells sorted from PBMCs, collected 15 days after the yellow fever booster vaccination. These receptors were taken from a young man who received the YFV17D yellow fever vaccine.

V and J are TRBV7-9 and TRBJ1-3; D uncertain. The CDR3 contains 15 residues. The V gene's germline CDR1 is SEHNR and CDR2 FQNEAQ (reference sequence). Trimming shortened V by 0 bases and J by 2 bases, and 8 bases separated the two germline ends. CDR3 in DNA: TGTGCCAGCAGCTTAGCAGGGTCCCCTGGAAACACCATATATTTT. Amino acid sequence: CASSLAGSPGNTIYF.

The chain couples TRBV6-5 to TRBJ1-5, with D unclear. The germline CDR1 and CDR2 sequences are MNHEY and SVGAGI. The CDR3 consists of 13 residues. V was shortened by 5 bases and J by 0 bases, with 5 bases between the two germline ends. The CDR3 region is CASSQYSNQPQHF. CDR3 coding DNA: TGTGCCAGCAGTCAGTATAGCAATCAGCCCCAGCATTTT.

This clonotype was detected a few times. The chain links TRBV28 to TRBJ2-1; TRBD1 matches at 8 bases. The ends lost 3 bases at V and 2 bases at J; junction bases unmatched: 9. This CDR3 spans 17 amino acids. CDR1 is MDHEN and CDR2 is SYDVKM in the germline V gene. The CDR3 region is CASSFFTGGFAYNEQFF. The CDR3 DNA reads TGTGCCAGCAGTTTTTTCACAGGGGGATTCGCCTACAATGAGCAGTTCTTC.

The chain uses TRBV4-1 and TRBJ2-1; TRBD1 matches at 9 bases. CDR3 length: 16 residues. Looked up from germline, CDR1 is MGHRA and CDR2 is YSYEKL. After removal of 1 base from V and 7 bases from J, the junction contained 8 bases not matched to a gene. The CDR3 spells CASSQVLDRGPNEQFF. CDR3 nucleotide sequence: TGCGCCAGCAGCCAAGTATTGGACAGGGGACCGAATGAGCAGTTCTTC.

V usage is TRBV20-1 and J usage is TRBJ1-2; a possible D gene is TRBD1 (5 bases). Germline lookup yields CDR1 DFQATT and CDR2 SNEGSKA (reference sequence). The V gene lost 4 bases and the J gene lost 1 base, with 13 bases spanning the gap. The CDR3 has 14 amino acids. CDR3 sequence: CSATTGEFNYGYTF. The CDR3 DNA reads TGCAGTGCTACCACAGGAGAATTTAACTATGGCTACACCTTC.

Ten or more counts support this clonotype. This chain joins TRBV18 and TRBJ1-1; no reliable D call. This CDR3 spans 13 amino acids. With 2 bases removed from V and 1 base from J, the gap between germline ends came to 5 bases. Germline loops: CDR1 KGHSH, CDR2 LQKENI. The CDR3 coding sequence is TGTGCCAGCTCACCAGGGTCGAACACTGAAGCTTTCTTT. Protein sequence: CASSPGSNTEAFF.

In this sample, this clonotype turned up a few times. The chain carries TRBV6-1 and TRBJ1-1; a weak D match, TRBD1 (5 bases). The CDR3 has 13 residues. CDR1 is MNHNS, CDR2 SASEGT, per germline. V lost 7 bases and J 4 bases, leaving 13 bases between the germline ends. The CDR3 region is CASMARAATEAFF. CDR3 DNA: TGTGCCAGCATGGCCAGGGCGGCCACTGAAGCTTTCTTT.

This clonotype was counted a few times. The CDR3 spells CATCDPHSGIQYF. CDR3 nucleotide sequence: TGTGCCACCTGCGACCCTCACTCCGGCATTCAGTACTTC. The genes are TRBV15 and TRBJ2-4; D remains unclear. Germline CDR1 and CDR2: LNHNV and YYDKDF (reference sequence). Trimming took off 8 bases at V and 9 bases at J, with 17 bases between the two ends. CDR3 size: 13 residues.

In this sample, this clonotype turned up a few times. The chain is built from TRBV30 and TRBJ1-4, with D tentatively TRBD1 (5 bases). The ends were cut back, 5 bases at V and 3 bases at J, with 16 bases in the middle. CDR1 GTSNPN and CDR2 SVGIG come from the germline V gene (reference sequence). The CDR3 length is 15 residues. CDR3 bases: TGTGCCTGGGCCGATCGGGGGATAGCTAATGAAAAACTGTTTTTT. As protein: CAWADRGIANEKLFF.